Listed here are 10 T cell receptor beta chains from one sample, sequenced in a study of T cell repertoires in cytomegalovirus infection. TCRdb recomputed calls from the reads with MiXCR, one row per CDR3 protein. In the table there are about 450,000 distinct CDR3 sequences, 25% to 40% of which are singletons. The material sequenced was PBMCs. The receptor set was obtained from a human donor in good health (CMV status not recorded). Some clones in this sample may be carry-over from other donors' samples.

This chain uses TRBV28 with TRBJ1-5; no definite D call. The V end lost 4 bases, the J end lost 6 bases, and 7 bases lay between the germline ends. Germline V gives CDR1 MDHEN, CDR2 SYDVKM. This CDR3 contains 12 residues. CDR3 DNA sequence: TGTGCCAGCAGTTCCACAATTCAGCCCCAGCATTTT. Translated, it gives CASSSTIQPQHF.

This clonotype was detected a few times. V and J are TRBV10-3 and TRBJ1-5, with D maybe TRBD1 (6 bases). The CDR3 extends over 14 amino acids. Germline CDR1 ENHRY, CDR2 SYGVKD. Trimming took 4 bases from V and 6 from J, leaving 13 bases between them. DNA of the CDR3: TGTGCCATCAGTGGACAGGATGAGAGTCAGCCCCAGCATTTT. Protein product: CAISGQDESQPQHF.

Many counts were recorded for this clonotype. The J gene is TRBJ2-1, the V gene TRBV7-2; a possible D gene is TRBD2 (5 bases). The CDR3 consists of 14 residues. V dropped 5 bases and J dropped 4 bases, with 12 bases sitting between them. Looked up from germline, CDR1 is SGHTA and CDR2 is FQGNSA. DNA for the CDR3: TGTGCCAGCAGCCAACCGTGGGAGTACAATGAGCAGTTCTTC. Amino acids: CASSQPWEYNEQFF.

Ten or more counts support this clonotype. The chain's CDR3 is CASSGRTSASIASTDTQYF. DNA of the CDR3: TGTGCCAGCAGTGGACGGACTAGCGCCTCTATTGCTAGCACAGATACGCAGTATTTT. This sequence joins TRBV12-3 or TRBV12-4 and TRBJ2-3, with TRBD2 identical over 9 bases. The CDR3 has 19 amino acids. Losses at the gene ends were 5 bases for V and 0 bases for J; bases not matched to a gene: 15.

This clonotype has at least ten counts. This chain joins TRBV11-2 and TRBJ1-1, with D tentatively TRBD1 (5 bases). Trimming shortened V by 6 bases and J by 0 bases, and 11 bases separated the two germline ends. The CDR3 is 14 residues long. Per the germline V gene, CDR1 is SGHAT and CDR2 is FQNNGV. CDR3 protein: CASSPRGLNTEAFF. The CDR3 DNA reads as TGTGCCAGCAGTCCGAGGGGATTGAACACTGAAGCTTTCTTT.

V usage is TRBV5-4 and J usage is TRBJ2-1; TRBD2 matches 8 bases. This CDR3 spans 14 amino acids. Germline CDR1 SGHNT, CDR2 YYREEE (reference sequence). With V trimmed by 4 bases and J by 9 bases, 9 bases remained unmatched. CDR3 DNA: TGTGCCAGCAGCAGGACGGGGGGGCCAAGTGAGCAGTTCTTC. It translates to CASSRTGGPSEQFF.

The sample holds a few counts of this clonotype. This sequence joins TRBV6-1 and TRBJ1-5; D gene ambiguous. The germline V gene encodes CDR1 MNHNS and CDR2 SASEGT. The CDR3 runs to 15 residues. V was trimmed by 3 bases and J by 0 bases, leaving 9 bases between them. DNA for the CDR3: TGTGCCAGCAGTGACCTCCGGGGTAGCAATCAGCCCCAGCATTTT. It translates to CASSDLRGSNQPQHF.

Concerning this clonotype itself: At one boundary the junction diverges from the germline segment, which might be a read error. This chain links TRBV12-3 or TRBV12-4 with TRBJ1-5, with 8 bases fitting TRBD1. This CDR3 has 17 amino acids. The DNA for the CDR3 is TGTGCCAGCAGTGGCCTCGGACAGGGTGGGAGCAATCAGCCCCCGCATTTT. The encoded protein is CASSGLGQGGSNQPPHF.

There are many counts of this clonotype. The chain combines TRBV7-8 with TRBJ1-1; 8 bases align to TRBD1. This CDR3 contains 14 residues. Trimming removed 7 bases from V and 6 bases from J; junction bases left unmatched: 10. The germline V gene encodes CDR1 SGHVS and CDR2 FQNEAQ. Here the CDR3 reads CASKSGTGNSEAFF. The CDR3, as DNA: TGTGCCAGCAAGTCCGGGACAGGCAATTCTGAAGCTTTCTTT.

With regard to this clonotype: It may be a read error: a sequence one base away is much more abundant. This chain uses TRBV7-2 with TRBJ1-1; D is ambiguous. Trimming took 2 bases from V and 4 from J, leaving 11 bases between them. Germline loops: CDR1 SGHTA, CDR2 FQGNSA. CDR3 length: 14 amino acids. CDR3 sequence reads: CASSLIPLGTEAFF. CDR3 in DNA: TGTGCCAGCAGCTTAATTCCCCTGGGCACTGAAGCTTTCTTT.